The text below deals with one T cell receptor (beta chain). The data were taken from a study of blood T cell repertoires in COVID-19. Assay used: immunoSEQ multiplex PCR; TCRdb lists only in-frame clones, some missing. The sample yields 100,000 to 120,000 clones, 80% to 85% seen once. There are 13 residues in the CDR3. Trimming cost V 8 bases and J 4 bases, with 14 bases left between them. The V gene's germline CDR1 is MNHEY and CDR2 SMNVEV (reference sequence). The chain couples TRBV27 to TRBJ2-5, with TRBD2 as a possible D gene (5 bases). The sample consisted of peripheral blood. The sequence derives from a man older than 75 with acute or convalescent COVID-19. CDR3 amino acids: CASRDTKGETQYF. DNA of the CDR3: TGTGCCAGCCGGGATACTAAGGGAGAGACCCAGTACTTC.